Following are 20 T cell receptor beta chains from one sample sequenced in a study of CD8+CD57+ T cells in acquired aplastic anemia. Before being chosen for sequencing, patients had shown CD8+CD57+ cell expansion by flow cytometry. Researchers used genomic DNA as the template to profile TCR beta VDJ and CDR3. TCRdb independently ran MiXCR on the reads; one entry per CDR3 protein. The table has roughly 170,000 distinct CDR3 sequences, about half seen once. The specimen was sorted CD4+, CD8+, or CD8+CD57+ T cells (not recorded which) from PBMCs. The receptors derive from a human donor with aplastic anemia.

V is TRBV7-4 and J is TRBJ1-2, with a possible D match to TRBD1 (5 bases). The CDR3 runs 14 residues. V was clipped by 6 bases and J by 1 base, with 12 bases between them. Per germline, CDR1 SGHVT and CDR2 SQSDAQ. In DNA, the CDR3 is TGTGCCAGCAGTGGTGGGACGCTTAACTATGGCTACACCTTC. Encoded protein: CASSGGTLNYGYTF. The variable domain in full, completed from reference TRBV7-4 and TRBJ1-2, reads GAGVSQSPRYKVAKRGRDVALRCDSISGHVTLYWYRQTLGQGSEVLTYSQSDAQRDKSGRPSGRFSAERPERSVSTLKIQRTEQGDSAVYLCASSGGTLNYGYTFGSGTRLTVV.

This clonotype showed up many times. The rearrangement links TRBV3-1 to TRBJ1-6, with 8 positions matching TRBD1. The length of the CDR3 is 14 residues. Per germline, CDR1 LGHDT and CDR2 YNNKEL (reference sequence). V was pared by 4 bases and J by 10 bases, with 6 bases of the junction left unmatched. DNA for the CDR3: TGTGCCAGCAGCCGGGGACAGGACGTATCACCCCTCCACTTT. Translating gives CASSRGQDVSPLHF.

This clonotype was observed a few times. A read error may explain this, as a much larger clone is one base away. This CDR3 is missing its conserved last phenylalanine or tryptophan, likely due to a read error. This chain joins TRBV9 and TRBJ1-1; tentative D call: TRBD1 (5 bases). Deletions cut 4 bases from V and 4 bases from J, with 11 bases between. The CDR3 extends over 13 amino acids. CDR1 is SGDLS and CDR2 is YYNGEE in the germline V gene. DNA for the CDR3: TGTGCCAGCAGCCGGGACTCTGTCACTGAAGCTTTCCTT. Protein sequence: CASSRDSVTEAFL.

This sequence joins TRBV28 and TRBJ2-2; D may be TRBD2 (5 bases). The CDR3 is 15 residues long. V lost 2 bases to trimming and J lost 3 bases, with 10 bases between them. Germline V gene data show CDR1 as MDHEN and CDR2 as SYDVKM. Here the CDR3 reads CASSLLRVDTGELFF. The CDR3 DNA reads as TGTGCCAGCAGTTTACTGAGGGTGGACACCGGGGAGCTGTTTTTT. Full variable domain (rest looked up from reference TRBV28 and TRBJ2-2): DVKVTQSSRYLVKRTGEKVFLECVQDMDHENMFWYRQDPGLGLRLIYFSYDVKMKEKGDIPEGYSVSREKKERFSLILESASTNQTSMYLCASSLLRVDTGELFFGEGSRLTVL.

The chain links TRBV20-1 to TRBJ1-2; D gene uncertain. Per the germline V gene, CDR1 is DFQATT and CDR2 is SNEGSKA (reference sequence). CDR3 length equals 16 residues. V dropped 3 bases and J dropped 0 bases, with 17 bases sitting between them. CDR3 amino acids: CSASPVAVFTNYGYTF. DNA of the CDR3: TGCAGTGCTAGCCCTGTTGCCGTATTTACTAACTATGGCTACACCTTC.

In regard to this clonotype: Compared with germline, one end of the junction differs, possibly owing to a read error. V gene TRBV11-1 combines with J gene TRBJ2-2, with 8 bases fitting TRBD1. This CDR3 region has 16 residues. Germline V gene sequence: CDR1 SGHAT, CDR2 FQDESV (reference sequence). CDR3 amino acids: CASSLGRGRDTGELSF. The CDR3, as DNA: TGTGCCAGCAGCTTAGGCAGGGGGCGAGACACCGGGGAGCTGTCTTTT.

The chain carries TRBV9 and TRBJ1-1; D is undetermined. CDR3 length equals 16 residues. Germline V gene sequence: CDR1 SGDLS, CDR2 YYNGEE. V was shortened by 4 bases and J by 0 bases, with 16 bases between the two germline ends. CDR3 bases: TGTGCCAGCAGCTTAGGCCCAGGAGTCATGAACACTGAAGCTTTCTTT. Protein: CASSLGPGVMNTEAFF.

This clonotype was observed many times. The chain employs TRBV6-5 and TRBJ1-1; no reliable D call. CDR1 MNHEY and CDR2 SVGAGI come from the germline V gene. The CDR3 has 14 amino acids. V lost 2 bases to trimming and J lost 1 base, with 8 bases between them. DNA for the CDR3: TGTGCCAGCAGTTACAGTTTCGGGAACACTGAAGCTTTCTTT. This encodes CASSYSFGNTEAFF.

This clonotype was found once. One end of the junction fails to match germline, which may point to a read error. J is TRBJ2-2 and V is TRBV19; 7 bases align to TRBD2. The CDR3 is 15 residues long. CDR1 and CDR2 from the germline V gene are LNHDA and SQIVND (reference sequence). The CDR3 spells CASRKGGAGTGELLF. As DNA, the CDR3 is TGTGCCAGTAGGAAGGGAGGGGCGGGCACCGGGGAGCTGCTTTTT.

The chain combines TRBV4-3 with TRBJ2-7, with a tentative D call TRBD2 (6 bases). Trimming pared 6 bases from V and 2 bases from J, leaving 11 bases between. This CDR3 has 13 residues. Germline values: CDR1 LGHNA, CDR2 YSLEER. The CDR3 DNA is TGCGCCAGCAGTGGGACTTCCGCCTACGAGCAGTACTTC. It translates to CASSGTSAYEQYF.

On this clonotype itself: A much larger clone lies one base from this, so it may be a read error. V usage is TRBV4-1 and J usage is TRBJ1-6; D is ambiguous. Germline CDR1 is MGHRA and CDR2 is YSYEKL. Trimming took off 0 bases at V and 10 bases at J, with 19 bases between the two ends. The CDR3 runs to 17 residues. In DNA, the CDR3 is TGCGCCAGCAGCCAAGAACCGGCCCGGAGTACCGGCTCACCCCTCCACTTT. This codes for CASSQEPARSTGSPLHF.

This clonotype was seen at least ten times. The chain carries TRBV25-1 and TRBJ2-7; 10 positions agree with TRBD2. The CDR3 spans 13 residues. J lost 4 bases, V lost 8 bases, and 5 bases had no gene match. Germline CDR1 reads MGHDK; CDR2 reads SYGVNS. Here the CDR3 reads CASRMGLAYEQYF. CDR3 nucleotide sequence: TGTGCCAGCCGAATGGGACTAGCGTACGAGCAGTACTTC.

The V and J genes are TRBV9 and TRBJ1-2; no reliable D call. Germline V gene sequence: CDR1 SGDLS, CDR2 YYNGEE. With 0 bases removed from V and 2 bases from J, the gap between germline ends came to 5 bases. This CDR3 is 13 amino acids long. The CDR3: CASSVANNYGYTF. CDR3 nucleotides: TGTGCCAGCAGCGTAGCGAACAACTATGGCTACACCTTC.

The chain has TRBV20-1 and TRBJ2-2; the D is unclear. From germline, CDR1 is DFQATT and CDR2 SNEGSKA (reference sequence). CDR3 length: 15 residues. Deletions cut 0 bases from V and 4 bases from J, with 12 bases between. The CDR3 DNA is TGCAGTGCTAGAGATCCTGACATACCCACCGGGGAGCTGTTTTTT. It encodes CSARDPDIPTGELFF.

This clonotype was recorded many times. The CDR3 DNA reads TGCGCCAGCAGCTTGGCGTATCTAGGCGGGGGGGAAGATACGCAGTATTTT. Translating gives CASSLAYLGGGEDTQYF. The genes are TRBV5-1 and TRBJ2-3, with 9 bases identical to TRBD2. CDR1 SGHRS and CDR2 YFSETQ come from the germline V gene. The CDR3 runs to 17 residues. With 0 bases clipped from V and 5 bases from J, the junction kept 10 bases outside the gene matches.

The rearrangement joins TRBV20-1 to TRBJ1-1; no firm D call. Germline V gene data show CDR1 as DFQATT and CDR2 as SNEGSKA (reference sequence). Trimming left V 5 bases short and J 1 base short, with 14 bases between. The CDR3 extends over 14 amino acids. This chain's CDR3 is CSAHQSGENTEAFF. CDR3 sequence (DNA): TGCAGTGCTCACCAATCCGGAGAGAACACTGAAGCTTTCTTT.

A remark on this clonotype: The CDR3 carries no conserved terminal phenylalanine or tryptophan, so it likely arises from a read error. This chain joins TRBV15 and TRBJ2-1; D might be TRBD2 (8 bases). V gave up 1 base and J gave up 9 bases, with 13 bases separating them. The CDR3 is made up of 14 amino acids. The germline gives CDR1 LNHNV, CDR2 YYDKDF (reference sequence). CDR3 sequence (DNA): TGTGCCACCAGCAGAGTCGGGGGGGACAGTGAGCAGTTCTTA. This sequence encodes CATSRVGGDSEQFL.

Points on this clonotype: Being one base from a much bigger clone, this may be a read error. The gene calls are TRBV5-6 and TRBJ1-5; 9 nucleotides match TRBD1. Germline-derived CDR1 and CDR2 are SGHDT and YYEEEE. V shed 5 bases and J 6 bases; nucleotides not matched to a gene: 9. This CDR3 is 15 amino acids long. The CDR3 nucleotides read TGTGCCAGCAGGGAACAGGGGGCGCGCAGTCAGCCCCAGCATTTT. It codes for CASREQGARSQPQHF.

V gene TRBV10-1 combines with J gene TRBJ2-5; TRBD2 matches 11 bases. This CDR3 comprises 15 residues. Germline assignment: CDR1 WNHNN and CDR2 SYGVQD (reference sequence). The trim removed 7 bases at V and 1 base at J, leaving 5 bases unmatched. The CDR3 is CASTFTSGGQETQYF. DNA of the CDR3: TGCGCCAGCACGTTCACTAGCGGGGGCCAAGAGACCCAGTACTTC.

The CDR3 loop reads CASSPGQGDQPQHF. In DNA form, the CDR3 reads TGTGCCAGCAGCCCGGGACAGGGGGATCAGCCCCAGCATTTT. This chain joins TRBV7-2 and TRBJ1-5; 11 bases fit TRBD1. The CDR3 totals 14 residues. Germline V gene lookup returns CDR1 SGHTA and CDR2 FQGNSA. Losses at the gene ends were 5 bases for V and 5 bases for J; bases not matched to a gene: 2.